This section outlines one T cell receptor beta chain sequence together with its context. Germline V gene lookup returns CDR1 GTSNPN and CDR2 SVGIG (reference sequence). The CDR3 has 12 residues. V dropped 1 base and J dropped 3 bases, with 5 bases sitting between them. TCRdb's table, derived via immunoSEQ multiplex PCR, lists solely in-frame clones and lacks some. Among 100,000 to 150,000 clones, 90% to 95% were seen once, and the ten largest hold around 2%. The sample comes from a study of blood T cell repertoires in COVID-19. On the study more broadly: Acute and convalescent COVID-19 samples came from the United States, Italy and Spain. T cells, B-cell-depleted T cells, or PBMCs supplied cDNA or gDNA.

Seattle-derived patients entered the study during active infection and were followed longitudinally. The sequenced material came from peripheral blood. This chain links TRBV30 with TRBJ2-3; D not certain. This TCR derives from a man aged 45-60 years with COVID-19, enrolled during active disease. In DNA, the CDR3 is TGTGCCTGGAGTGGCGTTACAGATACGCAGTATTTT. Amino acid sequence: CAWSGVTDTQYF.